This T cell receptor beta chain was recorded in a study of cytomegalovirus exposure and HLA in healthy donors. Notes on the study in general: Prior analysis indicated that the majority of TCR beta V segments exhibited productivity approximately 90% or approximately 30% of the time. Accurate predictions that matched the HLA-A and HLA-B alleles of most subjects were reportedly made from TCR beta sequences. A few CMV-associated chains were confirmed in vitro to be specific for CMV antigens.

Remarks on this clone: What it binds is unknown.

This PCR relied on a set of 60 Vbeta primers and 13 Jbeta primers. Produced via immunoSEQ multiplex PCR; TCRdb's table is partial and in-frame only. The sample yields approximately 170,000 clones, roughly 83% seen once. This CDR3 has 17 amino acids. V was clipped by 3 bases and J by 1 base; unmatched bases: 7. Germline V gene lookup returns CDR1 MDHEN and CDR2 SYDVKM. The TCR was taken from a woman aged 45 to 65 in good health and CMV-seronegative. Material: PBMCs. The chain has TRBV28 and TRBJ1-5, with 9 nucleotides matching TRBD1. The CDR3 sequence: CASSFPRTGASNQPQHF. The DNA for the CDR3 is TGTGCCAGCAGTTTCCCCAGGACAGGGGCGAGCAATCAGCCCCAGCATTTT.